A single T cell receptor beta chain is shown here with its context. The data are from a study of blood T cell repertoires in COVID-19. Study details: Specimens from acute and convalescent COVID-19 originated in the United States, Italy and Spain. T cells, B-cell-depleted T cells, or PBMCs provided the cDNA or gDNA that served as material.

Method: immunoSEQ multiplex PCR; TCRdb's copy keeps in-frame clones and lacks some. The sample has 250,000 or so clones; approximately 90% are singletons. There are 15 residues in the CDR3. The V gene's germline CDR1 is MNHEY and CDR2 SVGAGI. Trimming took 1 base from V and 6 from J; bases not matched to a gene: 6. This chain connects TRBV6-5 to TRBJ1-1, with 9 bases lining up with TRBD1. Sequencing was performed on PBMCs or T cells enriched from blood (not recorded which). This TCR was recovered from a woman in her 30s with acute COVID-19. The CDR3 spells CASSYWGQGSAEAFF. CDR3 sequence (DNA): TGTGCCAGCAGTTACTGGGGACAGGGAAGCGCTGAAGCTTTCTTT.